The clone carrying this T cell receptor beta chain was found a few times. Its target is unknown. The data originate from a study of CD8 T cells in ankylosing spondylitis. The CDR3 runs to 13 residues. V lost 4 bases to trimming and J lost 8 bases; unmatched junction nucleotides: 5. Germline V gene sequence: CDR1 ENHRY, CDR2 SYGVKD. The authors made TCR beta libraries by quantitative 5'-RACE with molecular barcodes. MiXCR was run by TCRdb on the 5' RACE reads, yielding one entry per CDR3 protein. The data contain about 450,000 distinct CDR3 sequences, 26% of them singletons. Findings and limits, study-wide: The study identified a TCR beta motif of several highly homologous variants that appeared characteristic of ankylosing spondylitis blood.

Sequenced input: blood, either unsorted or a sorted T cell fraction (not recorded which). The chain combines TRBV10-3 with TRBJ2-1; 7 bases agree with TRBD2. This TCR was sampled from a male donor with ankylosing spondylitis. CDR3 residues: CAISVTSEDEQFF. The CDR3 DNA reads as TGTGCCATCAGTGTCACTAGCGAGGATGAGCAGTTCTTC.